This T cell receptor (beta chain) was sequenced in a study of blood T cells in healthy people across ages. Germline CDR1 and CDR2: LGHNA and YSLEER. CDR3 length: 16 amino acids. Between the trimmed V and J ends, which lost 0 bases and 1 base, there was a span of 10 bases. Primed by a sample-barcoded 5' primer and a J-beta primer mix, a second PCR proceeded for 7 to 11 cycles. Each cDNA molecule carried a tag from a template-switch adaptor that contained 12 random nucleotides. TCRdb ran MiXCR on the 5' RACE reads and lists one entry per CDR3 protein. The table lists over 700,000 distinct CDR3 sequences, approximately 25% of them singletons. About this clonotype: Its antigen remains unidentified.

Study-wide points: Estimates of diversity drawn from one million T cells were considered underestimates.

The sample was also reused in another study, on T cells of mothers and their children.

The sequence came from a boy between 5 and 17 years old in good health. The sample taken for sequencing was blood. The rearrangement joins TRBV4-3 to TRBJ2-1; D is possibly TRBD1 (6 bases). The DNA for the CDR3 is TGCGCCAGCAGCCAAGAACCCGGGACATCCTACAATGAGCAGTTCTTC. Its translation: CASSQEPGTSYNEQFF.